These 13 T cell receptor beta chains share one sample of origin, sequenced in a study of glioma-infiltrating T cells. The iRepertoire nested amplicon-rescue multiplex PCR amplified TCR alpha and beta CDR3s from RNA. Using its own MiXCR run on the multiplex PCR reads, TCRdb lists one record per CDR3 protein. The data hold 170,000 or so distinct CDR3 sequences, with roughly 45% observed a single time. The sequencing input was glioma tissue, nonneoplastic brain tissue, or PBMCs (not recorded which). Receptors were obtained from a human donor with low-grade glioma or glioblastoma, undergoing nonglioma brain surgery, or in good health (not recorded which).

In this sample, this clonotype turned up a few times. A much more abundant neighbour one base away suggests this may be a read error. The chain is built from TRBV28 and TRBJ2-1; 12 nucleotides line up with TRBD2. The CDR3 contains 16 residues. Germline assignment: CDR1 MDHEN and CDR2 SYDVKM. The CDR3 loop reads CVSGDSSGRAFNEQFF. In DNA form, the CDR3 reads TGTGTCAGCGGGGACTCTAGCGGGAGGGCGTTTAATGAGCAGTTCTTC.

In the case of this clonotype: It may be a read error: a sequence one base away is much more abundant. The genes are TRBV6-5 and TRBJ2-5; tentative D call: TRBD2 (5 bases). The germline V gene has CDR1 MNHEY and CDR2 SVGAGI. The CDR3 contains 11 residues. CDR3 region: CASRREETKYF. The CDR3 bases are TGTGCCAGCAGACGGGAAGAGACCAAGTACTTC.

In its sample, this clonotype is medium-sized (0.01 to 0.1%). The rearrangement uses TRBV27 and TRBJ1-5; no firm D call. CDR3 length equals 14 residues. Trimming shortened V by 1 base and J by 4 bases, and 8 bases separated the two germline ends. Germline values: CDR1 MNHEY, CDR2 SMNVEV (reference sequence). The CDR3 region has the DNA TGTGCCAGCAGTTTATTTTCGGGGAATCAGCCCCAGCATTTT. Protein: CASSLFSGNQPQHF.

The sample holds one count of this clonotype. This may arise from a read error, as a much more abundant clone is one base away. The chain employs TRBV20-1 and TRBJ2-1; maybe TRBD2 (5 bases). The CDR3 is 14 residues long. The germline gives CDR1 DFQATT, CDR2 SNEGSKA (reference sequence). The CDR3 reads CSETDLKSYNKQFF. The DNA for the CDR3 is TGCAGTGAGACGGACTTGAAATCCTACAATAAGCAGTTCTTC.

The chain carries TRBV19 and TRBJ2-1, with 15 bases matching TRBD2. CDR1 LNHDA and CDR2 SQIVND come from the germline V gene (reference sequence). Trimming at V came to 3 bases and at J to 6 bases, leaving 3 bases not matched to a gene. This CDR3 comprises 16 residues. The CDR3 DNA sequence: TGTGCCAGTAGTATCGGGACTAGCGGGAGGCGCAATGAGCAGTTCTTC. Translating gives CASSIGTSGRRNEQFF.

The rearrangement links TRBV3-1 to TRBJ2-1; no reliable D call. Looked up from germline, CDR1 is LGHDT and CDR2 is YNNKEL (reference sequence). V was pared by 4 bases and J by 11 bases, with 24 bases between. The CDR3 extends over 16 amino acids. This CDR3 is CASSPPELWGVPKQFF. The CDR3 region has the DNA TGTGCCAGCAGCCCACCTGAACTGTGGGGTGTCCCTAAGCAGTTCTTC.

The V gene is TRBV18, the J gene TRBJ1-1, with 7 bases matching TRBD1. Germline trimming cut 3 bases from V and 4 bases from J; bases unmatched to any gene: 5. CDR1 KGHSH and CDR2 LQKENI come from the germline V gene. CDR3 length: 14 residues. For the CDR3, the DNA is TGTGCCAGCTCACCCGACAGGGTTGGCACTGAAGCTTTCTTT. It encodes CASSPDRVGTEAFF.

This clonotype was recorded once. A read error may account for a junction end that differs from germline. This rearrangement joins TRBV6-5 to TRBJ1-5; possibly TRBD1 for D (5 bases). The germline gives CDR1 MNHEY, CDR2 SVGAGI. This CDR3 is 13 amino acids long. CDR3: CASFGTSNKPQNF. The CDR3 nucleotides read TGTGCCAGCTTTGGGACGAGCAATAAGCCCCAGAATTTT.

The chain has TRBV12-5 and TRBJ1-1; D is unclear. Germline V lookup: CDR1 LGHNT, CDR2 FRNRAP. V was trimmed by 3 bases and J by 3 bases, leaving 11 bases between them. The CDR3 totals 14 residues. The CDR3 coding sequence is TGTGCTAGTGGTTTCAGGCCTGGGGACACTGAAGCTTTCTTT. Translating it yields CASGFRPGDTEAFF.

With respect to this clonotype: This may come from a read error, since a much larger clone is one base off. J is TRBJ1-1 and V is TRBV18; the match to TRBD1 covers 7 bases. The CDR3 is 13 residues long. Germline V gene lookup returns CDR1 KGHSH and CDR2 LQKENI. CDR3 residues: CAISLDRAAEAFF. CDR3 bases: TGTGCCATCTCACTCGACAGGGCGGCTGAAGCTTTCTTT.

This clonotype appeared many times. Its ends do not fully match the called genes, so a read error is possible. This CDR3 reads CASSLLAGAPSF. The CDR3 nucleotides read TGTGCCAGCAGTTTACTAGCGGGAGCCCCTTCGTTT. The chain links TRBV12-3 or TRBV12-4 to TRBJ2-3; 10 bases align to TRBD2. The CDR3 contains 12 residues.

The rearrangement uses TRBV28 and TRBJ2-7; 11 bases line up with TRBD1. The trim removed 3 bases at V and 7 bases at J, leaving 23 bases unmatched. CDR1 is MDHEN and CDR2 is SYDVKM in the germline V gene. The CDR3 contains 20 residues. In DNA, the CDR3 is TGTGCCAGCAGTTTCGCGAGTTTGAGGACGACGGGACAGGGGGTGGATGAGCAGTACTTC. This translates into CASSFASLRTTGQGVDEQYF.

The V gene is TRBV28, the J gene TRBJ1-5; D unclear. V was clipped by 7 bases and J by 4 bases, with 8 bases between them. CDR1 is MDHEN and CDR2 is SYDVKM in the germline V gene. This CDR3 region has 12 residues. The CDR3 DNA reads TGTGCCAGCATTTCACTAAATCAGCCCCAGCATTTT. Protein product: CASISLNQPQHF. Filled out from reference TRBV28 and TRBJ1-5, the complete variable domain reads DVKVTQSSRYLVKRTGEKVFLECVQDMDHENMFWYRQDPGLGLRLIYFSYDVKMKEKGDIPEGYSVSREKKERFSLILESASTNQTSMYLCASISLNQPQHFGDGTRLSIL.